This T cell receptor (beta chain) was found in a study of T cells in localized non-small cell lung cancer. Findings and caveats of the study: Uninvolved neighboring lung showed the greatest T cell clonality, exceeding tumor.

A word on this clone: Its antigen is undetermined.

V lost 1 base to trimming and J lost 9 bases; unmatched junction nucleotides: 8. Germline V CDR1 and CDR2: SGHTA, FQGTGA. CDR3 length: 15 amino acids. Produced via immunoSEQ multiplex PCR; TCRdb's table is partial and in-frame only. The sample lists 15,000 to 25,000 clones; about 80% were seen once. This rearrangement joins TRBV7-3 to TRBJ2-1; 8 positions agree with TRBD1. The sample consisted of peripheral blood, taken before any cancer treatment. This receptor was identified in a man aged 40-75 years with stage I lung adenocarcinoma. The CDR3 DNA reads as TGTGCCAGCAGCTTAAAAAGGACAGGGCGGGTTGAGCAGTTCTTC. Translating it yields CASSLKRTGRVEQFF.